One and the same sample provided the 29 T cell receptor beta chains below, sequenced in a study of metastatic and nonmetastatic thyroid tumors (dated by TCRdb to 2020 to 2021). Libraries were constructed by PCR. Sequencing used an Illumina HiSeq 4000. The public reads were run again by TCRdb, first through fastp at Q25 and then through MiXCR, and only productive beta chains were kept. This sample lists just over 70,000 clones; 18% were detected once. The ten largest clonotypes hold more than 10% of the sample. None of the patients had been given any treatment before thyroid surgery. The specimen sequenced was blood. These receptors were taken from a female donor with papillary thyroid cancer or a benign thyroid nodule (not recorded which). Some clones in this sample may be carry-over from other donors' samples.

This clone was picked up many times. The chain carries TRBV4-1 and TRBJ1-2; 7 nucleotides align to TRBD1. Germline V gene sequence: CDR1 MGHRA, CDR2 YSYEKL. This CDR3 is built from 15 residues. J was trimmed by 4 bases and V by 3 bases; bases with no gene match: 8. The DNA of the CDR3 is TGCGCCAGCAGCCAGCAAGGTTGGGACAGCTATGGCTACACCTTC. Translated, it gives CASSQQGWDSYGYTF.

This clone has only a few counts. The chain is built from TRBV6-1 and TRBJ1-2, with D uncertain. The CDR3 covers 13 residues. Trimming took off 4 bases at V and 4 bases at J, with 10 bases between the two ends. Germline loops: CDR1 MNHNS, CDR2 SASEGT. Here the CDR3 reads CASSVLGVYGYTF. The CDR3 DNA follows: TGTGCCAGCAGTGTGTTGGGTGTCTATGGCTACACCTTC.

This clone was recorded at least ten times. The chain carries TRBV20-1 and TRBJ2-7; TRBD2 aligns across 8 bases. The junction had 15 bases not matched to a gene; V was cut back by 8 bases and J by 6 bases. Germline CDR1 is DFQATT and CDR2 is SNEGSKA (reference sequence). This CDR3 has 14 amino acids. Written as DNA, the CDR3 is TGCAGTTCCTACCACCCTCGGGAGGGTGGCGAGCAGTACTTC. The encoded protein is CSSYHPREGGEQYF.

This clone has at least ten counts. V usage is TRBV27 and J usage is TRBJ1-4; possible D gene TRBD1, 5 bases. The CDR3 extends over 17 amino acids. Trimming left V 3 bases short and J 4 bases short, with 18 bases between. Germline V CDR1 and CDR2: MNHEY, SMNVEV (reference sequence). CDR3 residues: CASSFYSGGRRNEKLFF. In nucleotides, the CDR3 is TGTGCCAGCAGTTTTTACTCGGGGGGACGTCGTAATGAAAAACTGTTTTTT. The whole variable domain, filled in from reference TRBV27 and TRBJ1-4, reads EAQVTQNPRYLITVTGKKLTVTCSQNMNHEYMSWYRQDPGLGLRQIYYSMNVEVTDKGDVPEGYKVSRKEKRNFPLILESPSPNQTSLYFCASSFYSGGRRNEKLFFGSGTQLSVL.

The table lists this clone with many counts. The chain has TRBV5-1 and TRBJ2-6; D unresolved. The germline V gene encodes CDR1 SGHRS and CDR2 YFSETQ. The CDR3 has 18 residues. V was trimmed by 3 bases and J by 0 bases, leaving 16 bases between them. The CDR3 DNA is TGCGCCAGCAGCTACTTGAATGACGCTGGCTCTGGGGCCAACGTCCTGACTTTC. This sequence encodes CASSYLNDAGSGANVLTF.

V is TRBV27 and J is TRBJ2-1; D not certain. The V gene lost 5 bases and the J gene lost 8 bases, with 16 bases spanning the gap. The germline V gene encodes CDR1 MNHEY and CDR2 SMNVEV (reference sequence). The CDR3 totals 14 residues. The chain's CDR3 is CASSTSLGSYEQFF. The CDR3 coding sequence is TGTGCCAGCAGTACGAGCCTTGGTTCGTATGAGCAGTTCTTC.

This clone was found many times. This chain uses TRBV25-1 with TRBJ2-5; 9 bases are a match to TRBD1. J was trimmed by 4 bases and V by 8 bases; bases with no gene match: 8. This CDR3 contains 14 residues. CDR1 is MGHDK and CDR2 is SYGVNS in the germline V gene. CDR3: CASAPGQGVETQYF. The CDR3 DNA reads as TGTGCCAGCGCCCCGGGACAGGGTGTAGAGACCCAGTACTTC.

This clone came up many times. V and J are TRBV28 and TRBJ2-7; a possible D gene is TRBD2 (5 bases). Germline values: CDR1 MDHEN, CDR2 SYDVKM. There are 15 residues in the CDR3. The V end was cut by 4 bases, the J end by 7 bases, with 20 bases between. The CDR3 protein is CASSSPGLRAEEQYF. DNA of the CDR3: TGTGCCAGCAGTTCCCCGGGCCTGAGGGCGGAGGAGCAGTACTTC.

The rearrangement uses TRBV11-2 and TRBJ1-2; D not certain. Trimming cost V 1 base and J 7 bases, with 22 bases left between them. Germline V gene data show CDR1 as SGHAT and CDR2 as FQNNGV. The CDR3 runs 17 residues. CDR3 nucleotides: TGTGCCAGCAGCTTAGGGGCCCACCCAGGACTAGCGTTTGGCTACACCTTC. Translation: CASSLGAHPGLAFGYTF.

In regard to this clone: The junction differs from germline at one of its ends, possibly a read error. The V gene is TRBV28, the J gene TRBJ1-1; D gene unclear. Germline V gives CDR1 MDHEN, CDR2 SYDVKM. The CDR3 runs to 14 residues. CDR3 region: CASRSVWVDTEAFF. The CDR3 region has the DNA TGTGCAAGCAGAAGCGTGTGGGTCGACACTGAAGCTTTCTTT.

About this clone: At one end, the junction sequence differs from germline, possibly due to a read error. The rearrangement uses TRBV12-3 or TRBV12-4 and TRBJ2-6, with 8 bases identical to TRBD1. CDR3 length: 17 residues. DNA of the CDR3: TGTGCCAGCAGTTTGAGGACAGGGACGTTCGGGGCCAGCGTCCTGACTTTC. Translating gives CASSLRTGTFGASVLTF.

This clone was observed many times. The chain links TRBV14 to TRBJ2-1; no reliable D call. The CDR3 consists of 15 residues. Per the germline V gene, CDR1 is SGHDN and CDR2 is FVKESK. V shed 5 bases and J shed 8 bases, with 19 bases lying between them. The DNA for the CDR3 is TGTGCCAGCAGCATCTACCGGGCGGCGATAGATGAGCAGTTCTTC. Translated, it gives CASSIYRAAIDEQFF.

The DNA for the CDR3 is TGTGCCAGCAGCCGGGGACCGAATACCAATCAGCCCCAGCATTTT. Translated: CASSRGPNTNQPQHF. The genes are TRBV7-2 and TRBJ1-5; perhaps TRBD1 as D (5 bases). CDR1 is SGHTA and CDR2 is FQGNSA in the germline V gene. This CDR3 contains 15 residues. The V gene lost 5 bases and the J gene lost 3 bases, with 14 bases spanning the gap.

Ten or more counts support this clone. The chain uses TRBV5-5 and TRBJ2-7; D unresolved. Germline V gene lookup returns CDR1 SGHKS and CDR2 YYEKEE (reference sequence). With 0 bases removed from V and 4 bases from J, the gap between germline ends came to 5 bases. This CDR3 comprises 12 residues. CDR3 nucleotide sequence: TGTGCCAGCAGCTTGGTAGGGTACGAGCAGTACTTC. The encoded protein is CASSLVGYEQYF.

Within the sample, this clone is medium-sized. V usage is TRBV30 and J usage is TRBJ1-2; D not resolved. Germline V CDR1 and CDR2: GTSNPN, SVGIG (reference sequence). The length of the CDR3 is 12 residues. V was clipped by 0 bases and J by 5 bases, with 7 bases between them. The CDR3 sequence is CAWSVTEYGYTF. DNA of the CDR3: TGTGCCTGGAGTGTAACAGAATATGGCTACACCTTC.

This clone was seen more than once but under ten times. A clone one base away is much larger, so this may be a read error. The genes are TRBV10-3 and TRBJ1-1; D ambiguous. The V and J ends lost 5 bases and 2 bases respectively, with 3 bases between them. Germline values: CDR1 ENHRY, CDR2 SYGVKD. The CDR3 length is 11 residues. The CDR3: CAISCNTEAFF. CDR3 nucleotide sequence: TGTGCCATCAGTTGCAACACTGAAGCTTTCTTT.

A word on this clone: It may be a read error: a sequence one base away is much more abundant. Since the CDR3 does not end with the conserved phenylalanine or tryptophan, this likely comes from a read error. The chain employs TRBV29-1 and TRBJ1-1, with D unclear. With 3 bases removed from V and 4 bases from J, the gap between germline ends came to 6 bases. The length of the CDR3 is 11 residues. Looked up from germline, CDR1 is SQVTM and CDR2 is ANQGSEA. CDR3 nucleotide sequence: TGCAGCGTTGAGGGAACCACTGAAGCTTTCTCT. This encodes CSVEGTTEAFS.

Worth noting for this clone: A read error may produce the germline difference seen at one junction end. The chain uses TRBV20-1 and TRBJ2-6; D is possibly TRBD2 (6 bases). Per the germline V gene, CDR1 is DFQATT and CDR2 is SNEGSKA (reference sequence). This CDR3 has 17 amino acids. Here the CDR3 DNA reads TGCAGTGCTAGCGCTGCTTGGGACTGGTCTGGGGCCAACGTCCCGACTTTC. It specifies CSASAAWDWSGANVPTF.

This clone was recorded a few times. The gene calls are TRBV6-1 and TRBJ1-1; TRBD1 is a possible D gene (5 bases). The CDR3 extends over 16 amino acids. Looked up from germline, CDR1 is MNHNS and CDR2 is SASEGT. Trimming cost V 7 bases and J 2 bases, with 20 bases left between them. CDR3 sequence: CASKQIEGTENTEAFF. In nucleotides, the CDR3 is TGTGCCAGCAAACAGATCGAAGGGACGGAAAACACTGAAGCTTTCTTT.

This clone was observed a few times. The chain combines TRBV12-3 or TRBV12-4 with TRBJ2-2; perhaps TRBD1 as D (6 bases). This CDR3 is built from 14 residues. The germline V and J ends were trimmed by 5 bases and 4 bases, with 11 bases remaining between them. The CDR3 DNA follows: TGTGCCAGCAGTATTGTACAGGGCACCGGGGAGCTGTTTTTT. Its protein product is CASSIVQGTGELFF.

This clone has ten or more counts. The chain carries TRBV9 and TRBJ2-7, with 7 nucleotides matching TRBD1. The length of the CDR3 is 14 residues. The germline V gene has CDR1 SGDLS and CDR2 YYNGEE. V gave up 0 bases and J gave up 6 bases; unmatched junction bases: 6. CDR3 in amino acids: CASSVAYRGLEQYF. In DNA form, the CDR3 reads TGTGCCAGCAGCGTAGCCTACAGGGGCCTCGAGCAGTACTTC.

This clone was seen more than once but under ten times. V and J are TRBV19 and TRBJ1-6; D not certain. Looked up from germline, CDR1 is LNHDA and CDR2 is SQIVND (reference sequence). The CDR3 totals 15 residues. The V end lost 2 bases, the J end lost 9 bases, and 14 bases lay between the germline ends. The CDR3 coding sequence is TGTGCCAGTAGTATATCCTCCACAGCTCCTTCACCCCTCCACTTT. This gives the protein CASSISSTAPSPLHF.

Ten or more counts support this clone. The chain links TRBV11-3 to TRBJ2-1; 7 bases are shared with TRBD2. V gave up 1 base and J gave up 7 bases; unmatched junction bases: 7. The CDR3 loop spans 15 amino acids. CDR1 is SGHNT, CDR2 YENEEA, per germline. CDR3 amino acids: CASSLGGGSGNEQFF. The CDR3 DNA sequence: TGTGCCAGCAGCTTAGGTGGCGGGAGTGGAAATGAGCAGTTCTTC.

At least ten counts were recorded for this clone. The chain joins TRBV27 to TRBJ2-7, with D maybe TRBD1 (6 bases). The germline V gene has CDR1 MNHEY and CDR2 SMNVEV (reference sequence). The CDR3 has 12 amino acids. Deletions cut 4 bases from V and 4 bases from J, with 8 bases between. In nucleotides, the CDR3 is TGTGCCAGCAGTTCCACAGGGTACGAGCAGTACTTC. Its translation: CASSSTGYEQYF.

This rearrangement joins TRBV6-1 to TRBJ1-5, with D unclear. Trimming removed 11 bases from V and 6 bases from J, with 8 bases in between. This CDR3 contains 10 residues. CDR1 and CDR2 (germline): MNHNS, SASEGT. In nucleotides, the CDR3 is TGTGCCGGCGGACGTCAGCCCCAGCATTTT. Protein product: CAGGRQPQHF.

This clone was counted between two and nine times. Here the CDR3 reads CASSIPYGEKRGNEQFF. CDR3 DNA: TGTGCCAGCAGTATCCCCTATGGGGAGAAGCGGGGAAATGAGCAGTTCTTC. The chain has TRBV27 and TRBJ2-1; 7 nucleotides align to TRBD2. CDR1 is MNHEY and CDR2 is SMNVEV in the germline V gene (reference sequence). V was pared by 5 bases and J by 7 bases, with 17 bases of the junction left unmatched. The length of the CDR3 is 17 residues.

This clone appeared many times. The rearrangement uses TRBV28 and TRBJ1-6; maybe TRBD1 (6 bases). From germline, CDR1 is MDHEN and CDR2 SYDVKM. This CDR3 is 15 amino acids long. V was trimmed by 5 bases and J by 12 bases, leaving 20 bases between them. The CDR3 region is CASSTGQSYVVPLHF. CDR3 in DNA: TGTGCCAGCAGTACTGGACAGTCGTATGTAGTACCCCTCCACTTT.

This clone was counted many times. The chain combines TRBV10-1 with TRBJ2-7; D perhaps matches TRBD1 (6 bases). In germline, CDR1 is WNHNN, CDR2 SYGVQD (reference sequence). The CDR3 extends over 13 amino acids. Trimming removed 5 bases at V and 5 bases at J, with 13 bases between. CDR3 in DNA: TGCGCCAGCAGTACAGGGATAAGGGACGAGCAGTACTTC. This translates into CASSTGIRDEQYF.

There are a few counts of this clone. This could be a read error, since a much larger clone is one nucleotide away. The rearrangement links TRBV20-1 to TRBJ2-2, with D possibly matching TRBD2 (6 bases). Germline V gene sequence: CDR1 DFQATT, CDR2 SNEGSKA (reference sequence). This CDR3 is built from 16 residues. With 0 bases removed from V and 3 bases from J, the gap between germline ends came to 14 bases. CDR3 sequence (DNA): TGCAGTGCTAGAGATCGGGGGAGGAGAGACACCGGGGAGCTGTTTTTT. This translates into CSARDRGRRDTGELFF.